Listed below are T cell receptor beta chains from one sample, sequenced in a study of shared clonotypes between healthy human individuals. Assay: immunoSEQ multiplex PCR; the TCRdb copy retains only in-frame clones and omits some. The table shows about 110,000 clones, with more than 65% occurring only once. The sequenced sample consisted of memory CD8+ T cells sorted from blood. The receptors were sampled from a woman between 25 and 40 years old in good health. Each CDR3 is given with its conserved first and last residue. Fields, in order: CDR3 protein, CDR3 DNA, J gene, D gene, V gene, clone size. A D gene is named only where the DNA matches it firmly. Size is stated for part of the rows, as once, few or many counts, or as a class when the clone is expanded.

CASSFRDRGQYF | TGTGCCAGCAGCTTCCGGGACAGGGGACAGTATTTT | TRBJ2-3 | TRBD1 | TRBV7-2 | .
CASSFGTGNTEAFF | TGTGCCAGCAGTTTTGGGACAGGGAACACTGAAGCTTTCTTT | TRBJ1-1 | TRBD1 | TRBV27 | .
CASGLVGQGEVYGQETQYF | TGTGCTAGTGGTTTGGTAGGACAGGGTGAGGTATACGGGCAAGAGACCCAGTACTTC | TRBJ2-5 | TRBD1 | TRBV12-5 | few
CASSLSPTSYEQYF | TGTGCCAGCAGTTTATCCCCGACGAGCTACGAGCAGTACTTC | TRBJ2-7 | . | TRBV27 | .
CASSWTPSSYEQYF | TGTGCCAGCAGTTGGACCCCAAGCTCCTACGAGCAGTACTTC | TRBJ2-7 | . | TRBV6-1 | once
CASSASTENTEAFF | TGTGCCAGCAGCGCCTCGACAGAGAACACTGAAGCTTTCTTT | TRBJ1-1 | . | TRBV5-8 | many
CASSLVAGHPNQNSYEQYF | TGCGCCAGCAGCTTGGTGGCGGGACACCCGAATCAAAACTCCTACGAGCAGTACTTC | TRBJ2-7 | . | TRBV5-1 | .
CASRAGGDIQYF | TGTGCCAGCAGAGCAGGGGGGGACATTCAGTACTTC | TRBJ2-4 | . | TRBV28 | .
CASSETAGGYNEQFF | TGTGCCAGCAGCGAGACAGCGGGAGGATACAATGAGCAGTTCTTC | TRBJ2-1 | TRBD2 | TRBV6-4 | few
CASSLTGLGTNVLTF | TGTGCCAGCAGCTTAACAGGGTTGGGAACCAACGTCCTGACTTTC | TRBJ2-6 | . | TRBV11-2 | few
CASSLGYRGNTGELFF | TGTGCCAGCAGCTTGGGGTACAGGGGGAACACCGGGGAGCTGTTTTTT | TRBJ2-2 | TRBD1 | TRBV5-6 | few
CASSLGAGRGRDEQYF | TGTGCCAGCAGTTTGGGGGCGGGGCGGGGGCGAGACGAGCAGTACTTC | TRBJ2-7 | . | TRBV27 | .
CASSFKLRDHPPETQYF | TGTGCCAGCAGTTTCAAACTCCGGGACCATCCTCCGGAGACCCAGTACTTC | TRBJ2-5 | . | TRBV28 | .
CATSRDSGKSDEQFF | TGTGCCACCAGCAGAGATTCGGGCAAGTCCGATGAGCAGTTCTTC | TRBJ2-1 | . | TRBV15 | few
CASSQEESNQPQHF | TGCGCCAGCAGCCAAGAAGAGAGCAATCAGCCCCAGCATTTT | TRBJ1-5 | . | TRBV4-1 | .
CASHSKENQPQHF | TGTGCCAGCCACAGCAAGGAAAATCAGCCCCAGCATTTT | TRBJ1-5 | . | TRBV5-6 | .
CASIPTGGTSSYEQYF | TGTGCCAGCATTCCGACAGGGGGCACCTCGTCCTACGAGCAGTACTTC | TRBJ2-7 | TRBD1 | TRBV27 | many
CASSDPGLAGENTGELFF | TGTGCCAGCAGTGATCCGGGACTAGCGGGCGAGAACACCGGGGAGCTGTTTTTT | TRBJ2-2 | TRBD2 | TRBV25-1 | few
CASSQYPGTSGKDPYEQYF | TGTGCCAGCAGCCAGTACCCCGGGACTAGCGGGAAAGACCCCTACGAGCAGTACTTC | TRBJ2-7 | TRBD2 | TRBV14 | many
CAISESAGPYEQYF | TGTGCCATCAGTGAGTCTGCCGGGCCGTACGAGCAGTACTTC | TRBJ2-7 | . | TRBV10-3 | .
CAPSGTGGTEAFF | TGTGCCCCTAGTGGGACAGGGGGCACTGAAGCTTTCTTT | TRBJ1-1 | TRBD1 | TRBV10-3 | .
CASSKGQPQHF | TGTGCCAGCAGTAAAGGACAGCCCCAGCATTTT | TRBJ1-5 | . | TRBV28 | few
CASSPWAGNYEQYF | TGTGCCAGCAGCCCCTGGGCAGGGAACTACGAGCAGTACTTC | TRBJ2-7 | . | TRBV5-5 | .
CASSRSGLDTYEQYF | TGTGCCAGCAGCCGCTCGGGACTAGATACCTACGAGCAGTACTTC | TRBJ2-7 | TRBD2 | TRBV5-4 | .
CASMGQGETQYF | TGTGCCTCGATGGGACAGGGGGAGACCCAGTACTTC | TRBJ2-5 | TRBD1 | TRBV27 | .
CASRDRGGYEQYF | TGTGCCAGCAGGGACAGGGGCGGCTACGAGCAGTACTTC | TRBJ2-7 | TRBD1 | TRBV2 | .